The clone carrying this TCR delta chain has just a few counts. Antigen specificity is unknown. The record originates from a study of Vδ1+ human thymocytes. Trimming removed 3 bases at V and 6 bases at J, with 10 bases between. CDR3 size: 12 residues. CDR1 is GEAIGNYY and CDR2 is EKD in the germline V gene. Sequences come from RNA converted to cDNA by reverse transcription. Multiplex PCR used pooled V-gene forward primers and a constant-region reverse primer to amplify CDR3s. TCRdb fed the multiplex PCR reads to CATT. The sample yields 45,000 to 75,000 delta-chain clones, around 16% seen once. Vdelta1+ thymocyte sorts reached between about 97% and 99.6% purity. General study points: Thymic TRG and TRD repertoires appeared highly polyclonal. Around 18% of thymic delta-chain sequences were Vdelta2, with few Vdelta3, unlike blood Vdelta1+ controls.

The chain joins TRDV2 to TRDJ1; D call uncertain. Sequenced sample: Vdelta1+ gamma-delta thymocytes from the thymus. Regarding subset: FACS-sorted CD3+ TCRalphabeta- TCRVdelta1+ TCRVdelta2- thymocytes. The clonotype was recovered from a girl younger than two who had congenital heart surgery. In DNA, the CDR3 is TGTGCCTGTGACCCCGATGCGTATAAACTCATCTTT. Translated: CACDPDAYKLIF.